This TCR beta chain comes out of a study of OX40 agonist ivuxolimab in advanced cancers. Overall study findings and caveats: Researchers did not determine the expanded peripheral T cells' antigen specificity. CD8+ T cells averaged more expanded clones than CD4+. Normalized T-cell clonal expansion was also low in some nonresponders. Low clonal expansion, among the lowest seen, marked partial responders at 0.1-3.0 mg/kg.

This clone came up a few times. The target antigen is unknown. The table came from immunoSEQ multiplex PCR; TCRdb's copy has only in-frame clones and leaves some out. The sample lists about 64,000 clones, over 70% seen once, with 1.2% in the top ten. The origin of this receptor is an adult with an advanced solid tumor such as melanoma, head and neck, liver or kidney cancer. The source was CD4+ or CD8+ T cells sorted from blood, collected in a trial of the OX40 agonist ivuxolimab.

CDR3 sequence reads: CASSPRGLEGGSYNEQFF. The CDR3 region has the DNA TGTGCCAGCAGCCCTAGAGGTCTCGAGGGGGGGTCCTACAATGAGCAGTTCTTC. The chain uses TRBV9 and TRBJ2-1; D is perhaps TRBD2 (7 bases). Germline CDR1 and CDR2: SGDLS and YYNGEE. Between the trimmed V and J ends, which lost 4 bases and 1 base, there was a span of 21 bases. This CDR3 is built from 18 residues.